The T cell receptor (beta chain) described here comes from a study of shared clonotypes between healthy human individuals. As regards this clone: The antigen is unknown.

Study results and caveats: It was only blood that was sampled, and tissue repertoires likely differ. Read depth was anticipated to influence clonotype sharing among donors.

The CDR3 spans 12 residues. V gave up 5 bases and J gave up 2 bases, with 6 bases separating them. CDR1 is MDHEN, CDR2 SYDVKM, per germline. Measured with immunoSEQ multiplex PCR; TCRdb has only the in-frame clones, and not every one. The data hold a few hundred thousand clones, with more than 95% observed a single time. Sequenced sample: naive CD4+ T cells sorted from blood. Subset noted: CD45RA+ positively selected. V and J are TRBV28 and TRBJ1-2; unclear D gene. The clonotype comes from a woman aged 25 to 45 in good health. Here the CDR3 DNA reads TGTGCCAGCAGTACCAGAAACTATGGCTACACCTTC. This encodes CASSTRNYGYTF.